Given below is one T cell receptor beta chain in context. Antigen: not known. Trimming took 6 bases from V and 6 from J; bases not matched to a gene: 10. Germline V gene lookup returns CDR1 MNHEY and CDR2 SVGAGI. This CDR3 is 15 amino acids long. This specimen comes from a study of T cell responses to AZD1222 COVID-19 vaccine. Study summary: Pooling covered second doses at about 4 or about 12 weeks. Findings and limits, study-wide: Per reports, nearly half of all spike-specific TCRs target regions that are unmutated in variants.

Generated by immunoSEQ multiplex PCR, the TCRdb table keeps only in-frame clones and is missing some. The sample has about 120,000 clones, 88% seen once. The sequences come from peripheral blood, collected on day 0 of AZD1222 vaccination. This sequence originates from an adult in good health. V and J are TRBV6-5 and TRBJ1-4; 7 bases agree with TRBD1. The chain's CDR3 is CASSSSGQSYEKLFF. The CDR3 DNA sequence: TGTGCCAGCAGCTCCTCGGGACAGTCCTATGAAAAACTGTTTTTT.